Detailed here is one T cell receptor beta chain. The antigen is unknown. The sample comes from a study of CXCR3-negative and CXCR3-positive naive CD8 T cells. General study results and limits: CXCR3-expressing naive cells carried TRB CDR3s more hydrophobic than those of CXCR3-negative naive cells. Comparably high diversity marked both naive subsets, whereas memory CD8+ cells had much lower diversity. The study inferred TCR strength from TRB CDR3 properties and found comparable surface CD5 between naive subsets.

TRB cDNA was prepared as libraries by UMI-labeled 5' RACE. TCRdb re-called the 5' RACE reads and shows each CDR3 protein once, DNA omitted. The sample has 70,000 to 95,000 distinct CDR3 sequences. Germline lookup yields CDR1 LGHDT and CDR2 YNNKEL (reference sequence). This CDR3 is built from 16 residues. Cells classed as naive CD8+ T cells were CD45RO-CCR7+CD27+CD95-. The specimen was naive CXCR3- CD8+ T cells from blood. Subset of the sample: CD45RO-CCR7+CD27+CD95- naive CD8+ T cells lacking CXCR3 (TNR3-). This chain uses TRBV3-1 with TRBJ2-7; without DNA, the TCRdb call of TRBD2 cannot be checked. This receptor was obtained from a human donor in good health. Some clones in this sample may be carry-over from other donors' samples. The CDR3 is CASSPPFRPGDGEQYF.